These 13 T cell receptor beta chains were all obtained from the same sample, sequenced in a study of yellow fever vaccine responses in identical twins. One entry per CDR3 protein results from TCRdb running MiXCR on the RT-PCR reads. The sample contains about 3,100 distinct CDR3 sequences, 83% of which appear only once. The sample in question was T cells from blood (PBMCs), unsorted or a sorted subset (not recorded which), obtained before or after yellow fever vaccination (not recorded which). Source of these receptors: a woman younger than 35 who received the yellow fever vaccine.

This clonotype was counted between two and nine times. One junction end does not reproduce the germline sequence, and a read error may be involved. The V and J genes are TRBV7-6 and TRBJ2-5, with TRBD1 matching 9 bases. Per germline, CDR1 SGHVS and CDR2 FNYEAQ. The CDR3 sequence is 15 residues long. The CDR3 DNA follows: TGTGCTAGCAGCTTAGGGACAGGGCTTGGAGAGACCCAGTACTTC. This sequence encodes CASSLGTGLGETQYF.

V usage is TRBV11-1 and J usage is TRBJ2-3, with 11 bases matching TRBD1. Germline V gives CDR1 SGHAT, CDR2 FQDESV (reference sequence). The CDR3 consists of 16 residues. The V and J ends lost 5 bases and 1 base, in that order; junction bases with no gene match: 5. CDR3 sequence: CASSRTGGPRTDTQYF. In DNA form, the CDR3 reads TGTGCCAGCAGCCGGACAGGGGGCCCCCGCACAGATACGCAGTATTTT.

This clonotype was observed a single time. The chain combines TRBV10-3 with TRBJ2-2, with TRBD2 matching 10 bases. CDR1 and CDR2 from the germline V gene are ENHRY and SYGVKD. Unmatched junction bases numbered 13, after V lost 5 bases and J lost 7 bases. The CDR3 covers 17 residues. CDR3 loop: CAISPAGGPGSGGELFF. CDR3 coding DNA: TGTGCCATCAGTCCAGCGGGAGGGCCAGGGTCGGGCGGGGAGCTGTTTTTT.

This clonotype occurred a few times. The rearrangement uses TRBV5-5 and TRBJ2-4; 9 bases match TRBD1. CDR1 SGHKS and CDR2 YYEKEE come from the germline V gene (reference sequence). V dropped 4 bases and J dropped 1; count of bases not matched to a gene: 9. The CDR3 contains 17 residues. CDR3 loop: CASSDLTGGLAKNIQYF. In DNA, the CDR3 is TGTGCCAGCAGCGACCTAACAGGGGGCCTGGCCAAAAACATTCAGTACTTC.

CDR3 region: CATVGDVTLSEQYF. The CDR3 nucleotides are TGTGCCACAGTTGGGGACGTGACCCTATCCGAGCAGTACTTC. The chain carries TRBV6-5 and TRBJ2-7; D may correspond to TRBD1 or TRBD2 (5 bases each). CDR3 size: 14 residues. Germline values: CDR1 MNHEY, CDR2 SVGAGI. V lost 10 bases and J lost 6, with 22 bases in between.

This chain uses TRBV6-1 with TRBJ1-5, with 7 bases aligning to TRBD1. The CDR3 is 15 amino acids. The germline gives CDR1 MNHNS, CDR2 SASEGT. With V trimmed by 6 bases and J by 4 bases, 9 bases remained unmatched. The CDR3 spells CASSTTGRGNQPQHF. In DNA, the CDR3 is TGTGCCAGCAGCACGACAGGGCGGGGGAATCAGCCCCAGCATTTT.

The chain uses TRBV15 and TRBJ1-5; tentatively, D is TRBD1 (5 bases). V gave up 0 bases and J gave up 5 bases, with 17 bases separating them. Germline lookup yields CDR1 LNHNV and CDR2 YYDKDF (reference sequence). The CDR3 length is 17 residues. CDR3 region: CATSRDSGRTTDQPQHF. The CDR3 region has the DNA TGTGCCACCAGCAGAGATTCGGGACGGACGACTGATCAGCCCCAGCATTTT.

This sequence joins TRBV5-6 and TRBJ2-3; possibly TRBD1 for D (5 bases). This CDR3 region has 14 residues. Trimming took 1 base from V and 4 from J, leaving 10 bases between them. Germline-derived CDR1 and CDR2 are SGHDT and YYEEEE. The CDR3 sequence: CASSLLQVPDTQYF. For the CDR3, the DNA is TGTGCCAGCAGCTTGTTACAGGTGCCAGATACGCAGTATTTT.

This chain joins TRBV7-9 and TRBJ1-3, with 7 bases aligning to TRBD1. Germline V gene sequence: CDR1 SEHNR, CDR2 FQNEAQ (reference sequence). J lost 1 base, V lost 5 bases, and 8 bases had no gene match. The CDR3 sequence is 16 residues long. CDR3 amino acids: CASSLRGGESGNTIYF. The CDR3 DNA reads as TGTGCCAGCAGCCTCAGGGGGGGCGAGTCTGGAAACACCATATATTTT.

CDR3 sequence reads: CASSPRGIATGELFF. CDR3 DNA: TGTGCCAGCAGTCCTCGGGGGATAGCCACCGGGGAGCTGTTTTTT. The chain links TRBV6-1 to TRBJ2-2; a possible D gene is TRBD2 (6 bases). Trimming shortened V by 5 bases and J by 4 bases, and 14 bases separated the two germline ends. This CDR3 spans 15 amino acids. CDR1 and CDR2 from the germline V gene are MNHNS and SASEGT.

The chain carries TRBV30 and TRBJ1-2; D not resolved. V gave up 2 bases and J gave up 5 bases, with 9 bases separating them. The CDR3 extends over 12 amino acids. The V gene's germline CDR1 is GTSNPN and CDR2 SVGIG (reference sequence). The CDR3 nucleotides are TGTGCCTGGAGTATGGGTTCTTATGGCTACACCTTC. This gives the protein CAWSMGSYGYTF.

The J gene is TRBJ2-1, the V gene TRBV11-2; TRBD2 aligns across 15 bases. Germline V gene data show CDR1 as SGHAT and CDR2 as FQNNGV. This CDR3 contains 16 residues. Trimming at V came to 4 bases and at J to 13 bases, leaving 11 bases not matched to a gene. CDR3 DNA sequence: TGTGCCAGCAGCTCCTCCGGGACTAGCGGGGGGTGGTCCCAGTTCTTC. It codes for CASSSSGTSGGWSQFF. Full variable domain (remainder filled in from reference TRBV11-2 and TRBJ2-1): EAGVAQSPRYKIIEKRQSVAFWCNPISGHATLYWYQQILGQGPKLLIQFQNNGVVDDSQLPKDRFSAERLKGVDSTLKIQPAKLEDSAVYLCASSSSGTSGGWSQFFGPGTRLTVL.

V and J are TRBV4-1 and TRBJ1-1; tentative D call: TRBD1 (6 bases). V lost 3 bases and J 4 bases, leaving 6 bases between the germline ends. In germline, CDR1 is MGHRA, CDR2 YSYEKL. The length of the CDR3 is 12 residues. CDR3 sequence (DNA): TGCGCCAGCAGCCAGGGGGCCACTGAAGCTTTCTTT. Translating it yields CASSQGATEAFF.